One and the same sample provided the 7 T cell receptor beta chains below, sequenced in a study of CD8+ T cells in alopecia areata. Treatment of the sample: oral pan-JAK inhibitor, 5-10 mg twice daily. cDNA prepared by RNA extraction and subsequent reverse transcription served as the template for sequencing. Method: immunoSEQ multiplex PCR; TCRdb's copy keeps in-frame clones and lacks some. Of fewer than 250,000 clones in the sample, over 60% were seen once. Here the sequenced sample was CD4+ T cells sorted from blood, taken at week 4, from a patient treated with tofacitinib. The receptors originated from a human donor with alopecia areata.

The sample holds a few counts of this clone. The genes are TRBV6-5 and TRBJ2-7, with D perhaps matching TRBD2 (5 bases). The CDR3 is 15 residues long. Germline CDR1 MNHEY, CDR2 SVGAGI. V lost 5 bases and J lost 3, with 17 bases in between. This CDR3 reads CASSLNSGGYYEQYF. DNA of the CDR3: TGTGCCAGCAGTCTTAATTCTGGAGGATACTACGAGCAGTACTTC.

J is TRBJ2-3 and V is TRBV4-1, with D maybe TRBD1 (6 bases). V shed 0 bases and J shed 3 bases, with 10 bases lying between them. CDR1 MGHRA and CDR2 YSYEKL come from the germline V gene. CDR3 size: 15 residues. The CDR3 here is CASSQDPGATDTQYF. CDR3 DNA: TGCGCCAGCAGCCAAGACCCAGGGGCGACAGATACGCAGTATTTT.

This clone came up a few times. CDR3 nucleotide sequence: TGTGCCAGCAGCTTAGTGGGGACGGGAGGGAGCGGAGACCAAGAGACCCAGTACTTC. It specifies CASSLVGTGGSGDQETQYF. This chain uses TRBV11-2 with TRBJ2-5; 8 positions match TRBD2. With V trimmed by 1 base and J by 0 bases, 13 bases remained unmatched. The CDR3 totals 19 residues. The germline V gene has CDR1 SGHAT and CDR2 FQNNGV.

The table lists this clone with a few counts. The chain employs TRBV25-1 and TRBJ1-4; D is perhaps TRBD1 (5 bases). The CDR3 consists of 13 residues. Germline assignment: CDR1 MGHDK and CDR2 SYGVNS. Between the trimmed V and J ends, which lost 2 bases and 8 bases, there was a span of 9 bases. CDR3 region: CASSEGGGEKLFF. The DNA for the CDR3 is TGTGCCAGCAGTGAAGGGGGAGGCGAAAAACTGTTTTTT.

CDR3 in amino acids: CASSAGGPYGYTF. The CDR3, as DNA: TGTGCCAGCAGTGCGGGGGGTCCCTATGGCTACACCTTC. The chain joins TRBV2 to TRBJ1-2, with D maybe TRBD1 (5 bases). Germline CDR1 is SNHLY and CDR2 is FYNNEI. The length of the CDR3 is 13 residues. Trimming took off 4 bases at V and 4 bases at J, with 10 bases between the two ends.

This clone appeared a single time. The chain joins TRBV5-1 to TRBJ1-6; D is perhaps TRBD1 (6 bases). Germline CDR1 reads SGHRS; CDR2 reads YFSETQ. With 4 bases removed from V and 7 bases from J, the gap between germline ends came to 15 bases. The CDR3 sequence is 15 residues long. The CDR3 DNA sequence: TGCGCCAGCAGCAGCCGAGGACAGAGAAATTCACCCCTCCACTTT. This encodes CASSSRGQRNSPLHF.

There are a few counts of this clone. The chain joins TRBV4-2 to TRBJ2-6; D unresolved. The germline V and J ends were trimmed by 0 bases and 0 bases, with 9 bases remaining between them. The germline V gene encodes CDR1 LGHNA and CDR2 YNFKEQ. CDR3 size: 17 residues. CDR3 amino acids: CASSQERTSSGANVLTF. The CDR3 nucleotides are TGTGCCAGCAGCCAAGAAAGAACCAGCTCTGGGGCCAACGTCCTGACTTTC.